Listed below are T cell receptor beta chains from one sample, sequenced in a study of beta chain features in type 1 diabetes. This table comes from immunoSEQ multiplex PCR, and its TCRdb copy is limited to in-frame clones, with some not included. The repertoire holds fewer than 25,000 clones, with 69% as singletons. The material sequenced was Tregs from blood. The receptors were sampled from a man aged 18 to 35 with type 1 diabetes. Each CDR3 is given with its conserved first and last residue. Each record gives: J gene, V gene, clone size, D gene, CDR3 DNA, CDR3 protein. A D gene is named only where the DNA matches it firmly. Some rows mark clone size as missing; the rest say once, few, many or name a class of expanded clone.

j_call: TRBJ1-2
v_call: TRBV19
clone_size: .
d_call: TRBD1
cdr3_nt: TGTGCCAGTAGTATAGTGCCCCCAACAGGGGGATATGGCTACACCTTC
cdr3_aa: CASSIVPPTGGYGYTF

j_call: TRBJ2-7
v_call: TRBV4-1
clone_size: .
d_call: TRBD2
cdr3_nt: TGCGCCAGCAGCCGTATGCCCGGGACTAGATCTTACGAGCAGTACTTC
cdr3_aa: CASSRMPGTRSYEQYF

j_call: TRBJ1-1
v_call: TRBV28
clone_size: .
d_call: .
cdr3_nt: TGTGCCAGCAGTCTTCGGTACACTGAAGCTTTCTTT
cdr3_aa: CASSLRYTEAFF

j_call: TRBJ1-4
v_call: TRBV5-1
clone_size: .
d_call: .
cdr3_nt: TGCGCCAGCAGCCCGGCCCCTTCCGGGAGGAATGAAAAACTGTTTTTT
cdr3_aa: CASSPAPSGRNEKLFF

j_call: TRBJ2-1
v_call: TRBV11-2
clone_size: few
d_call: .
cdr3_nt: TGTGCCAGCAGCTCTACAACTAGCTTCTCTGGTGAGCAGTTCTTC
cdr3_aa: CASSSTTSFSGEQFF

j_call: TRBJ2-4
v_call: TRBV6-1
clone_size: few
d_call: .
cdr3_nt: TGTGCCAGCAGTGAGGACCGGGGTAACATTCAGTACTTC
cdr3_aa: CASSEDRGNIQYF

j_call: TRBJ2-1
v_call: TRBV6-5
clone_size: .
d_call: TRBD1
cdr3_nt: TGTGCCAGCAGTACCGGGACAGGGGTCAATGAGCAGTTCTTC
cdr3_aa: CASSTGTGVNEQFF

j_call: TRBJ1-4
v_call: TRBV28
clone_size: .
d_call: TRBD1
cdr3_nt: TGTGCCAGCAGTCGTCCGGGACAGGGATTAACTAATGAAAAACTGTTTTTT
cdr3_aa: CASSRPGQGLTNEKLFF

j_call: TRBJ2-2
v_call: TRBV7-2
clone_size: .
d_call: .
cdr3_nt: TGTGCCAGCAGCTTAGTATATGGGGAGCTGTTTTTT
cdr3_aa: CASSLVYGELFF

j_call: TRBJ2-5
v_call: TRBV9
clone_size: .
d_call: TRBD2
cdr3_nt: TGTGCCAGCAGCGAGTATAGCGGGACAGAGACCCAGTACTTC
cdr3_aa: CASSEYSGTETQYF

j_call: TRBJ2-7
v_call: TRBV28
clone_size: .
d_call: .
cdr3_nt: TGTGCCAGCAAAGGGACTCCGGGGGAGGAGCAGTACTTC
cdr3_aa: CASKGTPGEEQYF

j_call: TRBJ2-5
v_call: TRBV7-2
clone_size: .
d_call: TRBD2
cdr3_nt: TGTGCCAGCAGCGAGACTAGCGGGGGGTCAGGGGCCCAGTACTTC
cdr3_aa: CASSETSGGSGAQYF

j_call: TRBJ1-5
v_call: TRBV7-8
clone_size: .
d_call: .
cdr3_nt: TGTGCCAGCAGCCTCGGGCGGGCGGACAATCAGCCCCAGCATTTT
cdr3_aa: CASSLGRADNQPQHF

j_call: TRBJ2-3
v_call: TRBV6-6
clone_size: .
d_call: TRBD2
cdr3_nt: TGTGCCAGCAGTTTCGGTAGCGGGAGGGTTACAGATACGCAGTATTTT
cdr3_aa: CASSFGSGRVTDTQYF

j_call: TRBJ1-2
v_call: TRBV6-6
clone_size: few
d_call: TRBD1
cdr3_nt: TGTGCCAGCAGTACCTTTGACAGGGTGGGCTACACCTTC
cdr3_aa: CASSTFDRVGYTF

j_call: TRBJ2-7
v_call: TRBV7-2
clone_size: .
d_call: TRBD1
cdr3_nt: TGTGCCAGCAGCTCACGAAGGGACAGATCCTACGAGCAGTACTTC
cdr3_aa: CASSSRRDRSYEQYF

j_call: TRBJ2-7
v_call: TRBV7-2
clone_size: .
d_call: .
cdr3_nt: TGTGCCAGCAGCTTAACAGGGATGGGGTACGAGCAGTACTTC
cdr3_aa: CASSLTGMGYEQYF

j_call: TRBJ2-7
v_call: TRBV15
clone_size: .
d_call: .
cdr3_nt: TGTGCCACCAGCAGAGGTGCAGGGTCACGCGAGCAGTACTTC
cdr3_aa: CATSRGAGSREQYF

j_call: TRBJ1-2
v_call: TRBV18
clone_size: .
d_call: .
cdr3_nt: TGTGCCAGCTCTCCCAGGACGGAGGAGTATGGCTACACCTTC
cdr3_aa: CASSPRTEEYGYTF

j_call: TRBJ2-5
v_call: TRBV5-4
clone_size: few
d_call: .
cdr3_nt: TGTGCCAGCAGCTTGAGTCTAGGAGAAGAGACCCAGTACTTC
cdr3_aa: CASSLSLGEETQYF

j_call: TRBJ2-3
v_call: TRBV7-2
clone_size: .
d_call: .
cdr3_nt: TGTGCCAGCAGCTTGTCCGGGTCGCCCACAGATACGCAGTATTTT
cdr3_aa: CASSLSGSPTDTQYF

j_call: TRBJ1-2
v_call: TRBV7-9
clone_size: .
d_call: .
cdr3_nt: TGTGCCAGCGGTGGAGGGGTAGACTATGGCTACACCTTC
cdr3_aa: CASGGGVDYGYTF

j_call: TRBJ2-6
v_call: TRBV11-2
clone_size: .
d_call: TRBD1
cdr3_nt: TGTGCCAGCCGGAATACTGGGACAGCCGGGGCCAACGTCCTGACTTTC
cdr3_aa: CASRNTGTAGANVLTF

j_call: TRBJ2-1
v_call: TRBV7-9
clone_size: .
d_call: .
cdr3_nt: TGTGCCAGCAGCGGACGGGAGAATGCCTACAATGAGCAGTTCTTC
cdr3_aa: CASSGRENAYNEQFF

j_call: TRBJ1-1
v_call: TRBV4-3
clone_size: .
d_call: .
cdr3_nt: TGCGCCAGCAGCCCGGCGGGGGGACCGGTCAATGAAGCTTTCTTT
cdr3_aa: CASSPAGGPVNEAFF

j_call: TRBJ2-5
v_call: TRBV25-1
clone_size: once
d_call: .
cdr3_nt: TGTGCCAGCAGTCCGTTGGGGGCCCTTCAAATCGGGACCCAGTACTTC
cdr3_aa: CASSPLGALQIGTQYF

j_call: TRBJ2-7
v_call: TRBV28
clone_size: .
d_call: .
cdr3_nt: TGTGCCAGCAGCCTCGCAGGGCGAGAGCAGTACTTC
cdr3_aa: CASSLAGREQYF

j_call: TRBJ2-7
v_call: TRBV7-2
clone_size: .
d_call: TRBD1
cdr3_nt: TGTGCCAGCAGCTTGGGACAGTACTACGAGCAGTACTTC
cdr3_aa: CASSLGQYYEQYF

j_call: TRBJ1-6
v_call: TRBV5-1
clone_size: .
d_call: TRBD1
cdr3_nt: TGCGCCAGCAGCATGCAGGGACAGTCCAATTCACCCCTCCACTTT
cdr3_aa: CASSMQGQSNSPLHF

j_call: TRBJ1-1
v_call: TRBV7-9
clone_size: few
d_call: .
cdr3_nt: TGTGCCAGCAGCACAACAGGGTCCACTGAAGCTTTCTTT
cdr3_aa: CASSTTGSTEAFF

j_call: TRBJ2-1
v_call: TRBV28
clone_size: .
d_call: TRBD2
cdr3_nt: TGTGCCAGCTGTTGGACTAGCGGGATCGCTGAGCAGTTCTTC
cdr3_aa: CASCWTSGIAEQFF

j_call: TRBJ2-7
v_call: TRBV27
clone_size: once
d_call: TRBD1
cdr3_nt: TGTGCCAGCAGTTTAAAAGGGGACAGCTCCTACGAGCAGTACTTC
cdr3_aa: CASSLKGDSSYEQYF

j_call: TRBJ2-2
v_call: TRBV5-6
clone_size: .
d_call: TRBD1
cdr3_nt: TGTGCCAGCCAGGGGGTTTGGACCGGGGAGCTGTTTTTT
cdr3_aa: CASQGVWTGELFF

j_call: TRBJ1-4
v_call: TRBV6-1
clone_size: .
d_call: .
cdr3_nt: TGTGCCAGCACCCCCCGGGGAAGAGGTGAAAAACTGTTTTTT
cdr3_aa: CASTPRGRGEKLFF

j_call: TRBJ1-1
v_call: TRBV11-3
clone_size: .
d_call: TRBD1
cdr3_nt: TGTGCCAGCAGCAGGGGACAGGGTGAAGCTTTCTTT
cdr3_aa: CASSRGQGEAFF

j_call: TRBJ2-5
v_call: TRBV5-1
clone_size: .
d_call: TRBD2
cdr3_nt: TGCGCCAGCAGCTTGGGGAACTACGTCGCGGGGGGAGAGACCCAGTACTTC
cdr3_aa: CASSLGNYVAGGETQYF

j_call: TRBJ1-5
v_call: TRBV19
clone_size: few
d_call: .
cdr3_nt: TGTGCCAGTACCACGGACACGTATAGCAATCAGCCCCAGCATTTT
cdr3_aa: CASTTDTYSNQPQHF

j_call: TRBJ2-1
v_call: TRBV29-1
clone_size: .
d_call: TRBD2
cdr3_nt: TGCAGCGTTTCCGGGACTAGCGGGGGAGGTCGGCAGTTCTTC
cdr3_aa: CSVSGTSGGGRQFF

j_call: TRBJ1-6
v_call: TRBV4-3
clone_size: .
d_call: TRBD1
cdr3_nt: TGCGCCAGCAGCCAAGATCGGGGGACAGGATTAAATTCACCCCTCCACTTT
cdr3_aa: CASSQDRGTGLNSPLHF

j_call: TRBJ2-5
v_call: TRBV2
clone_size: .
d_call: TRBD2
cdr3_nt: TGTGCCAGCAGTGAGGTAGCGGGGGGGCCCGGGCAGTACTTC
cdr3_aa: CASSEVAGGPGQYF

j_call: TRBJ1-5
v_call: TRBV7-2
clone_size: .
d_call: .
cdr3_nt: TGTGCCAGCAGCCCTTCGGTCGGTCAGCCCCAGCATTTT
cdr3_aa: CASSPSVGQPQHF

j_call: TRBJ2-5
v_call: TRBV7-9
clone_size: .
d_call: TRBD2
cdr3_nt: TGTGCCAGCAGCCCCCCGGGACTAGCGGGAGGGCCTTATGGCGCCCAGTACTTC
cdr3_aa: CASSPPGLAGGPYGAQYF

j_call: TRBJ2-2
v_call: TRBV5-4
clone_size: few
d_call: TRBD2
cdr3_nt: TGTGCCAGCAGTCCTGGCGGGAGATACACCGGGGAGCTGTTTTTT
cdr3_aa: CASSPGGRYTGELFF

j_call: TRBJ1-3
v_call: TRBV18
clone_size: .
d_call: .
cdr3_nt: TGTGCCAGCTCACCTGGCAACTCTGGAAACACCATATATTTT
cdr3_aa: CASSPGNSGNTIYF

j_call: TRBJ2-5
v_call: TRBV18
clone_size: .
d_call: .
cdr3_nt: TGTGCCAGCTCACCAGGGGGGGGCCGGTCGACCCAGTACTTC
cdr3_aa: CASSPGGGRSTQYF

j_call: TRBJ2-2
v_call: TRBV5-6
clone_size: .
d_call: .
cdr3_nt: TGTGCCAGCAGCTTGGGTCTCACCGGGGAGCTGTTTTTT
cdr3_aa: CASSLGLTGELFF

j_call: TRBJ1-1
v_call: TRBV30
clone_size: once
d_call: .
cdr3_nt: TGTGCCTGGAGTGCCGCGGCAGGGATCTTTGAGAACACTGAAGCTTTCTTT
cdr3_aa: CAWSAAAGIFENTEAFF